Presented here are 30 T cell receptor beta chains from one specimen sequenced in a study of radiation and T cells in renal cell carcinoma (dated by TCRdb to the early 2020s). What the time point label conveys for this sample: blood 2 weeks post-SBRT. In the paper's terms, the treatment or condition label means: 15 Gy SBRT to primary tumor, nephrectomy 4 weeks later. The library was prepared using the immunoSEQ multiplex PCR assay. Drawn from immuneACCESS, this table holds only the in-frame rearrangements with V and J called that TCRdb kept. Clones are partly lost; checked studies trace under half to an unresolved V gene and leave the rest unexplained. The sample has some 72,000 clones on record, 82% of them singletons. The ten largest clones take up roughly 6.3% of the sample. Sequenced here: blood, sampled from a patient whose treatment included radiotherapy and nephrectomy. All receptors derive from a man aged 55 to 69 with renal cell carcinoma.

The chain is built from TRBV5-4 and TRBJ2-5, with TRBD1 matching over 9 bases. The germline CDR1 and CDR2 sequences are SGHNT and YYREEE (reference sequence). The junction had 25 bases not matched to a gene; V was cut back by 5 bases and J by 5 bases. The CDR3 runs 20 residues. CDR3 DNA sequence: TGTGCCAGCAGTGCCGGGACAGGGTTCGACCAACTACTCCGACGGGAGACCCAGTACTTC. This encodes CASSAGTGFDQLLRRETQYF.

This chain uses TRBV2 with TRBJ1-2; D gene unclear. This CDR3 contains 14 residues. Germline values: CDR1 SNHLY, CDR2 FYNNEI. Trimming removed 6 bases from V and 0 bases from J, with 11 bases in between. The CDR3 nucleotides read TGTGCCAGCAGAATGGTAGGGACTAACTATGGCTACACCTTC. Amino acid sequence: CASRMVGTNYGYTF. Full variable domain (missing parts from reference TRBV2 and TRBJ1-2): EPEVTQTPSHQVTQMGQEVILRCVPISNHLYFYWYRQILGQKVEFLVSFYNNEISEKSEIFDDQFSVERPDGSNFTLKIRSTKLEDSAMYFCASRMVGTNYGYTFGSGTRLTVV.

The V and J genes are TRBV6-5 and TRBJ2-3; D remains ambiguous. Germline V lookup: CDR1 MNHEY, CDR2 SVGAGI. The CDR3 runs to 13 residues. V was trimmed by 4 bases and J by 3 bases, leaving 8 bases between them. In DNA, the CDR3 is TGTGCCAGCAGTTCGACTCAGACAGATACGCAGTATTTT. It translates to CASSSTQTDTQYF.

This clone was counted between two and nine times. This chain connects TRBV14 to TRBJ2-7, with no clear D. The germline V gene encodes CDR1 SGHDN and CDR2 FVKESK. V lost 2 bases to trimming and J lost 3 bases, with 2 bases between them. This CDR3 comprises 11 residues. CDR3 coding DNA: TGTGCCAGCAGCCAATTCTACGAGCAGTACTTC. Translation gives CASSQFYEQYF.

The rearrangement uses TRBV7-8 and TRBJ2-7, with D unclear. The CDR3 covers 12 residues. From germline, CDR1 is SGHVS and CDR2 FQNEAQ. V was shortened by 1 base and J by 6 bases, with 7 bases between the two germline ends. CDR3 amino acids: CASSLEVSEQYF. The DNA for the CDR3 is TGTGCCAGCAGCTTAGAAGTTTCCGAGCAGTACTTC.

The J gene is TRBJ2-6, the V gene TRBV19; the match to TRBD1 covers 12 bases. Trimming cost V 5 bases and J 0 bases; bases outside gene matches: 2. The germline gives CDR1 LNHDA, CDR2 SQIVND (reference sequence). The CDR3 covers 17 residues. CDR3 in DNA: TGTGCCAGTAGTTCGGGACAGGGGGCCTCTGGGGCCAACGTCCTGACTTTC. It specifies CASSSGQGASGANVLTF. The variable domain in full, with the rest retrieved from reference TRBV19 and TRBJ2-6, is DGGITQSPKYLFRKEGQNVTLSCEQNLNHDAMYWYRQDPGQGLRLIYYSQIVNDFQKGDIAEGYSVSREKKESFPLTVTSAQKNPTAFYLCASSSGQGASGANVLTFGAGSRLTVL.

The chain employs TRBV6-5 and TRBJ1-1, with D tentatively TRBD1 (6 bases). Germline V lookup: CDR1 MNHEY, CDR2 SVGAGI. V was shortened by 0 bases and J by 0 bases, with 8 bases between the two germline ends. The CDR3 sequence is 15 residues long. CDR3 bases: TGTGCCAGCAGTTACTCGAACAGGGTGAACACTGAAGCTTTCTTT. It specifies CASSYSNRVNTEAFF.

The chain recombines TRBV7-9 with TRBJ2-3; 10 bases line up with TRBD2. Germline CDR1 and CDR2: SEHNR and FQNEAQ (reference sequence). The CDR3 length is 16 residues. The V gene end was trimmed by 3 bases and the J gene end by 4 bases; junction bases not matched to a gene: 7. The CDR3 spells CASSLGSSGSSDTQYF. The CDR3 nucleotides read TGTGCCAGCAGCTTGGGTTCTAGCGGGAGCTCAGATACGCAGTATTTT.

DNA for the CDR3: TGTGCCATCAGTGGATCCGGGACCGACTACGAGCAGTACTTC. It is translated as CAISGSGTDYEQYF. The gene calls are TRBV10-3 and TRBJ2-7; D could derive from TRBD1 or TRBD2 (5 bases each). Trimming left V 4 bases short and J 3 bases short, with 13 bases between. This CDR3 is 14 amino acids long. Germline-derived CDR1 and CDR2 are ENHRY and SYGVKD.

This clone appeared a few times. This chain connects TRBV15 to TRBJ2-2; D remains unclear. The CDR3 is made up of 12 amino acids. Germline V gene data show CDR1 as LNHNV and CDR2 as YYDKDF (reference sequence). Trimming removed 5 bases from V and 7 bases from J, with 8 bases in between. The CDR3 reads CATSQENGELFF. CDR3 bases: TGTGCCACCAGCCAAGAGAACGGGGAGCTGTTTTTT.

This clone was counted a few times. The chain has TRBV5-1 and TRBJ2-7, with D maybe TRBD2 (6 bases). The V end was cut by 4 bases, the J end by 6 bases, with 20 bases between. This CDR3 is built from 15 residues. In germline, CDR1 is SGHRS, CDR2 YFSETQ. The CDR3 region is CASSPGGALGSEQYF. As DNA, the CDR3 is TGCGCCAGCAGCCCAGGCGGGGCTCTAGGGAGCGAGCAGTACTTC.

V usage is TRBV4-2 and J usage is TRBJ1-4, with a weak D call TRBD1 (6 bases). This CDR3 has 16 residues. V shed 4 bases and J shed 8 bases, with 20 bases lying between them. CDR1 LGHNA and CDR2 YNFKEQ come from the germline V gene. The CDR3 region has the DNA TGTGCCAGCAGCCCCAATCCTCAACAGGGATCGGAAAAACTGTTTTTT. Translation: CASSPNPQQGSEKLFF.

V is TRBV7-3 and J is TRBJ2-5; D not certain. Trimming removed 2 bases at V and 7 bases at J, with 8 bases between. Germline CDR1 reads SGHTA; CDR2 reads FQGTGA. This CDR3 has 12 residues. The CDR3: CASSLGYGTQYF. The DNA of the CDR3 is TGTGCCAGCAGCTTAGGATACGGGACCCAGTACTTC.

This clone occurred a few times. The chain has TRBV28 and TRBJ2-7; weak D call: TRBD2 (6 bases). V was cut by 5 bases and J by 0 bases, with 14 bases left in between. This CDR3 is built from 15 residues. Germline V CDR1 and CDR2: MDHEN, SYDVKM. CDR3: CASSPRGTASYEQYF. As DNA, the CDR3 is TGTGCCAGCAGTCCTCGCGGGACGGCCTCCTACGAGCAGTACTTC.

The chain carries TRBV11-3 and TRBJ2-1, with D perhaps TRBD1 or TRBD2 (5 bases each). Per germline, CDR1 SGHNT and CDR2 YENEEA. The CDR3 runs 14 residues. V was clipped by 1 base and J by 4 bases, with 8 bases between them. CDR3 in amino acids: CASSLGGTYNEQFF. The CDR3 region has the DNA TGTGCCAGCAGCTTAGGTGGGACGTACAATGAGCAGTTCTTC.

This rearrangement joins TRBV19 to TRBJ1-2; 9 bases align to TRBD1. The CDR3 runs 16 residues. V lost 4 bases, J lost 4 bases, and 10 bases stayed unmatched. CDR1 LNHDA and CDR2 SQIVND come from the germline V gene (reference sequence). The CDR3 reads CASSTPGQGNGYGYTF. Here the CDR3 DNA reads TGTGCCAGTAGTACACCGGGACAGGGTAATGGCTATGGCTACACCTTC.

The CDR3 DNA sequence: TGTGCCAGCAGCTTACGACGGGGCGTGCGGGACACTGAAGCTTTCTTT. It specifies CASSLRRGVRDTEAFF. This chain connects TRBV13 to TRBJ1-1; D might be TRBD1 (5 bases). Looked up from germline, CDR1 is PRHDT and CDR2 is FYEKMQ (reference sequence). CDR3 length equals 16 residues. V gave up 2 bases and J gave up 3 bases, with 16 bases separating them.

V and J are TRBV28 and TRBJ1-1; TRBD1 is a possible D gene (5 bases). The CDR3 loop spans 14 amino acids. The germline CDR1 and CDR2 sequences are MDHEN and SYDVKM. V lost 6 bases and J 5 bases, leaving 16 bases between the germline ends. The CDR3: CASRNLLRGTEAFF. In DNA, the CDR3 is TGTGCCAGCAGAAACCTTCTAAGGGGAACTGAAGCTTTCTTT.

The rearrangement uses TRBV6-5 and TRBJ2-3, with TRBD2 as a possible D gene (6 bases). The ends were cut back, 9 bases at V and 1 base at J, with 11 bases in the middle. The CDR3 loop spans 13 amino acids. Germline loops: CDR1 MNHEY, CDR2 SVGAGI. CDR3: CASLADGTDTQYF. CDR3 in DNA: TGTGCCAGTTTAGCGGATGGCACAGATACGCAGTATTTT.

The chain uses TRBV5-4 and TRBJ2-2; the D gene is possibly TRBD2 (6 bases). Trimming stripped 4 bases from V and 2 bases from J, with 12 bases between. This CDR3 contains 15 residues. Per the germline V gene, CDR1 is SGHNT and CDR2 is YYREEE (reference sequence). In nucleotides, the CDR3 is TGTGCCAGCAGCCGGGACTCGGGAAACACCGGGGAGCTGTTTTTT. It specifies CASSRDSGNTGELFF. The full variable domain, in which reference TRBV5-4 and TRBJ2-2 provide the parts outside the CDR3, is ETGVTQSPTHLIKTRGQQVTLRCSSQSGHNTVSWYQQALGQGPQFIFQYYREEENGRGNFPPRFSGLQFPNYSSELNVNALELDDSALYLCASSRDSGNTGELFFGEGSRLTVL.

The V call is TRBV25-1, the J call TRBJ2-1; 10 nucleotides line up with TRBD2. The V and J ends lost 0 bases and 6 bases, in that order; junction bases with no gene match: 5. The CDR3 consists of 16 residues. CDR1 is MGHDK and CDR2 is SYGVNS in the germline V gene. The CDR3, as DNA: TGTGCCAGCAGTGAATATGGGCTAGCGGGAGTCAATGAGCAGTTCTTC. This gives the protein CASSEYGLAGVNEQFF.

In its sample, this clone was seen a few times. The chain joins TRBV9 to TRBJ1-5; no reliable D call. The CDR3 totals 13 residues. The V and J ends lost 0 bases and 3 bases respectively, with 4 bases between them. Germline V gene data show CDR1 as SGDLS and CDR2 as YYNGEE. The CDR3 bases are TGTGCCAGCAGCGTAGATCCCAATCAGCCCCAGCATTTT. It is translated as CASSVDPNQPQHF.

This clone was seen just once. The chain has TRBV7-2 and TRBJ2-4; either TRBD1 or TRBD2 may fit D (6 bases each). In germline, CDR1 is SGHTA, CDR2 FQGNSA. Trimming took 3 bases from V and 4 from J, leaving 13 bases between them. CDR3 length: 15 residues. CDR3 in amino acids: CASSFRGRGKNIQYF. The CDR3 nucleotides are TGTGCCAGCAGCTTCCGGGGGCGCGGGAAAAACATTCAGTACTTC.

The rearrangement uses TRBV28 and TRBJ2-4; D might be TRBD2 (5 bases). The CDR3 length is 15 residues. V lost 6 bases to trimming and J lost 0 bases, with 12 bases between them. The germline gives CDR1 MDHEN, CDR2 SYDVKM. The DNA for the CDR3 is TGTGCCAGCAGCCTAGGAGGACTAGCCAAAAACATTCAGTACTTC. Protein product: CASSLGGLAKNIQYF.

This chain joins TRBV13 and TRBJ2-3; 13 bases match TRBD2. Germline V gives CDR1 PRHDT, CDR2 FYEKMQ (reference sequence). Trimming at V came to 2 bases and at J to 2 bases, leaving 10 bases not matched to a gene. The CDR3 has 19 amino acids. The CDR3 DNA reads TGTGCCAGCAGCTTATTGCCCCGGACTAGCGGGAGCTCCACAGATACGCAGTATTTT. It is translated as CASSLLPRTSGSSTDTQYF.

The rearrangement joins TRBV9 to TRBJ1-3; the match to TRBD1 covers 8 bases. V shed 4 bases, J shed 2 bases, and the junction held 5 bases outside the gene matches. The CDR3 consists of 15 residues. Germline CDR1 and CDR2: SGDLS and YYNGEE. In DNA, the CDR3 is TGTGCCAGCAGCCCGACAGGGGATGCTGGAAACACCATATATTTT. As protein: CASSPTGDAGNTIYF.

As DNA, the CDR3 is TGTGCCAGCAGCCAGACAGGGGGTATTGAAAAACTGTTTTTT. Encoded protein: CASSQTGGIEKLFF. The chain couples TRBV7-9 to TRBJ1-4; TRBD1 matches 9 bases. The trim removed 5 bases at V and 7 bases at J, leaving 5 bases unmatched. Per germline, CDR1 SEHNR and CDR2 FQNEAQ (reference sequence). This CDR3 is 14 amino acids long.

The chain carries TRBV6-5 and TRBJ2-3; D gene uncertain. V was pared by 0 bases and J by 3 bases, with 7 bases between. The CDR3 runs to 14 residues. Germline V lookup: CDR1 MNHEY, CDR2 SVGAGI. The DNA of the CDR3 is TGTGCCAGCAGTTACTCTGGGCTTACAGATACGCAGTATTTT. Protein product: CASSYSGLTDTQYF.

This clone was seen a single time. This chain joins TRBV28 and TRBJ2-2; D tentatively reads TRBD1 or TRBD2 (5 bases each). The CDR3 length is 14 residues. From germline, CDR1 is MDHEN and CDR2 SYDVKM. V was pared by 2 bases and J by 7 bases, with 11 bases between. This CDR3 is CASSLELGGGELFF. Written as DNA, the CDR3 is TGTGCCAGCAGTTTAGAGCTTGGGGGCGGGGAGCTGTTTTTT.

This chain links TRBV18 with TRBJ2-5; D may be TRBD2 (6 bases). The germline V and J ends were trimmed by 8 bases and 6 bases, with 19 bases remaining between them. CDR1 is KGHSH, CDR2 LQKENI, per germline. The length of the CDR3 is 14 residues. The CDR3 here is CASTQSGGDQTQYF. The CDR3 DNA reads as TGTGCCAGCACCCAGTCTGGAGGGGACCAGACCCAGTACTTC.